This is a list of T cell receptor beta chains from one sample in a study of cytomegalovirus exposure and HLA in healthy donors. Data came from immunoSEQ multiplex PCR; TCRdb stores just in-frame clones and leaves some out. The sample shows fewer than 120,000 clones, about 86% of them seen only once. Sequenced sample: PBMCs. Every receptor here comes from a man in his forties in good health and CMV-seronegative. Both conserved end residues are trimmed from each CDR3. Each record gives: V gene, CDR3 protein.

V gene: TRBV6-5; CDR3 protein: ASRTRGTYGYT
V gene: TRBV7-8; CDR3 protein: ASSLGPRWEGTQPQH
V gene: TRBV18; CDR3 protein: ASSPPGDSGNTIY
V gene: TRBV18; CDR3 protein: ASSPSGQGWEKLF
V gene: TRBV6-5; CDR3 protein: ASSRGEAYGYT
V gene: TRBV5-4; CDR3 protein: ASSLASGGQETQY
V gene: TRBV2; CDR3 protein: ASIESRSNQPQH
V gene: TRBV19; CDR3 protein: ASSIGMQGGEQY
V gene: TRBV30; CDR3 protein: ARTGTNSGELF
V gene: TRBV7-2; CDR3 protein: ASSLAASGGYNEQF
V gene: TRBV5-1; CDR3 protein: ASSTHPGGEDTEAF
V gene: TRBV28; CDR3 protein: ASRLGTIAANSPLH
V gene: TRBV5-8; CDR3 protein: ASSLGGPGPQH
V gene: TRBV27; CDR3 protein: ASSLGWGGQPQH
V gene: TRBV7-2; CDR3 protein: ASSLLSSSGYEQY
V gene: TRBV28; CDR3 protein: ASSLSGSNQPQH
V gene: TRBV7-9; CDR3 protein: ASSSQGANTEAF
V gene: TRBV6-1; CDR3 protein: ASSQPGVVR
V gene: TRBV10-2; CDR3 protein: ASSDRAGTGKQPQH
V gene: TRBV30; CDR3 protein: AWGRGQGPSEKLF
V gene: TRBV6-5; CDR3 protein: ASSRGNEQF
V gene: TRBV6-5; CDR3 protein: ASSYSNRGETQY
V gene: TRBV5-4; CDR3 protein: ASSKDRVNYGYT
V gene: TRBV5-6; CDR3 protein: ASSFSPLNTEAF
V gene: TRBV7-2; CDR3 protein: ASSLLQGNANYGYT
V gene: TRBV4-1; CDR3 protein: ASSQVSDFNTEAF
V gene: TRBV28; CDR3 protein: ASSLRSGELQPQH
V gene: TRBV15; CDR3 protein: ATSGRDRPDSSTDTQY
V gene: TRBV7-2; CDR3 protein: ASSFRDREEF
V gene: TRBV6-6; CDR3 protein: ASSYSGGNSGNTIY
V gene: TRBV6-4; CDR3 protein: ASSDSSRATEAF
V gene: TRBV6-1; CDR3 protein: ASSPVTGLYGYT